This T cell receptor beta chain was identified in a study of blood T cell repertoires in COVID-19. The germline V gene has CDR1 SGHVS and CDR2 FQNEAQ. V was shortened by 5 bases and J by 5 bases, with 16 bases between the two germline ends. This CDR3 has 15 residues. The protocol was immunoSEQ multiplex PCR, while the TCRdb copy is restricted to in-frame clones and leaves out a portion. The sample contains some 400,000 clones, approximately 92% of which appear only once. All enrollees were about 18 to 100 years old and from about two dozen US areas. Participants reported their clinical history, and cohort assignment relied on those reports.

The specimen sequenced was PBMCs or T cells enriched from blood (not recorded which). The source is a man aged 25-40 years who had recovered from COVID-19. The rearrangement links TRBV7-8 to TRBJ1-5; D may be TRBD1 (6 bases). CDR3 sequence (DNA): TGTGCCAGCAGCGAGGGGGAAGCAGGGGATCAGCCCCAGCATTTT. It specifies CASSEGEAGDQPQHF.